This T cell receptor (beta chain) was documented in a study of cytotoxic CD8 clonotypes in ibrutinib-treated CLL. Overall study: Among responders, roughly 25 were partial and 2 complete; after median about 70 months, roughly 14 stayed remitted and about 12 progressed. Samples showed on average about 240,000 productive templates and approximately 94,000 productive rearrangements. Study observations and caveats: Clonality was higher at baseline than in age-matched healthy donors and tracked circulating CD8+ T-cell counts.

Around 2 micrograms of genomic DNA (from cryopreserved PBMCs) were used for TCR beta libraries. This clone was found once. What it binds is unknown. TCRdb keeps only in-frame clones here, not all; method: immunoSEQ multiplex PCR. The sample contains some 130,000 clones, about 75% of which appear only once. Germline V gives CDR1 ENHRY, CDR2 SYGVKD. The V and J ends lost 6 bases and 3 bases, in that order; junction bases with no gene match: 4. The CDR3 is made up of 13 amino acids. The chain uses TRBV10-3 and TRBJ2-5; TRBD1 matches at 7 bases. This sequence originates from a human donor with chronic lymphocytic leukemia. Here the sequenced sample was PBMCs, taken after 24 months of ibrutinib treatment. The CDR3 region has the DNA TGTGCCATCAGGGGGACAGTGAAAGAGACCCAGTACTTC. Translation gives CAIRGTVKETQYF.